This passage covers 28 T cell receptor beta chains from one sample sequenced in a study of blood T cell repertoires in COVID-19. Sequenced by immunoSEQ multiplex PCR; TCRdb stores in-frame clones only, minus some. The profile shows 110,000 to 150,000 clones, about 90% of them singletons. Sequenced material: PBMCs or T cells enriched from blood (not recorded which). The receptors were sampled from a man between 60 and 75 years old who had recovered from COVID-19.

The V and J genes are TRBV5-4 and TRBJ2-6, with 9 bases matching TRBD1. The CDR3 runs 17 residues. The germline V gene encodes CDR1 SGHNT and CDR2 YYREEE (reference sequence). The V gene end was trimmed by 6 bases and the J gene end by 0 bases; junction bases not matched to a gene: 7. The CDR3 DNA is TGTGCCAGCACCGGGACAGGGCCCCCCTCTGGGGCCAACGTCCTGACTTTC. This encodes CASTGTGPPSGANVLTF.

This sequence joins TRBV7-9 and TRBJ1-3, with a weak D call TRBD1 (6 bases). V dropped 4 bases and J dropped 1 base, with 11 bases sitting between them. The CDR3 is 15 amino acids. Germline CDR1 is SEHNR and CDR2 is FQNEAQ (reference sequence). The CDR3 nucleotides read TGTGCCAGCAGCTACCCAGGGGCTTCTGGAAACACCATATATTTT. Its translation is CASSYPGASGNTIYF.

The rearrangement joins TRBV15 to TRBJ2-3; 13 nucleotides match TRBD2. Per germline, CDR1 LNHNV and CDR2 YYDKDF (reference sequence). Trimming at V came to 0 bases and at J to 0 bases, leaving 6 bases not matched to a gene. CDR3 length: 19 residues. The CDR3 coding sequence is TGTGCCACCAGCAGAGAAGGGCAGGGACTAGCGGGGAGCACAGATACGCAGTATTTT. Its protein is CATSREGQGLAGSTDTQYF.

This chain joins TRBV5-6 and TRBJ2-7; 7 nucleotides align to TRBD2. V was pared by 0 bases and J by 0 bases, with 6 bases of the junction left unmatched. Germline values: CDR1 SGHDT, CDR2 YYEEEE. The CDR3 runs to 16 residues. This chain's CDR3 is CASSLALRGSSYEQYF. The CDR3 nucleotides are TGTGCCAGCAGCTTGGCATTGCGGGGGAGCTCCTACGAGCAGTACTTC.

This clone has just one count. The V call is TRBV4-1, the J call TRBJ1-4, with unresolved D. With 7 bases removed from V and 3 bases from J, the gap between germline ends came to 15 bases. Germline-derived CDR1 and CDR2 are MGHRA and YSYEKL. The CDR3 sequence is 15 residues long. DNA for the CDR3: TGCGCCAGCACCACTCCCCAGGTGTCTAATGAAAAACTGTTTTTT. Translated: CASTTPQVSNEKLFF.

The chain is built from TRBV19 and TRBJ2-1; TRBD2 aligns across 10 bases. This CDR3 has 15 amino acids. V shed 5 bases, J shed 5 bases, and the junction held 6 bases outside the gene matches. The germline V gene has CDR1 LNHDA and CDR2 SQIVND (reference sequence). The chain's CDR3 is CASSLRTSGNNEQFF. The DNA for the CDR3 is TGTGCCAGTAGTTTACGGACTAGCGGTAACAATGAGCAGTTCTTC.

The chain combines TRBV7-8 with TRBJ2-1; unclear D gene. This CDR3 region has 11 residues. V was pared by 6 bases and J by 9 bases, with 9 bases between. In germline, CDR1 is SGHVS, CDR2 FQNEAQ. CDR3: CASRRLGEQFF. DNA for the CDR3: TGTGCCAGCAGGAGGTTGGGTGAGCAGTTCTTC.

Here the CDR3 reads CASSVGGQGGWNEQFF. As DNA, the CDR3 is TGTGCCAGCAGCGTGGGTGGGCAAGGGGGTTGGAATGAGCAGTTCTTC. This chain uses TRBV9 with TRBJ2-1; D is perhaps TRBD1 (6 bases). The CDR3 length is 16 residues. In germline, CDR1 is SGDLS, CDR2 YYNGEE. The V and J ends lost 2 bases and 7 bases respectively, with 19 bases between them.

This chain joins TRBV28 and TRBJ1-5; D possibly corresponds to TRBD1 (6 bases). This CDR3 region has 16 residues. The ends were cut back, 1 base at V and 1 base at J, with 11 bases in the middle. Germline values: CDR1 MDHEN, CDR2 SYDVKM. CDR3 in amino acids: CASSLFRTASNQPQHF. The CDR3 DNA follows: TGTGCCAGCAGTTTATTTCGGACAGCCAGCAATCAGCCCCAGCATTTT.

The gene calls are TRBV18 and TRBJ1-5; D gene unclear. With 3 bases removed from V and 5 bases from J, the gap between germline ends came to 8 bases. CDR1 is KGHSH and CDR2 is LQKENI in the germline V gene. CDR3 length: 13 residues. The CDR3 here is CASSPLRDQPQHF. As DNA, the CDR3 is TGTGCCAGCTCACCCCTTCGCGATCAGCCCCAGCATTTT.

This clone has just a few counts. The genes are TRBV3-1 (or the pseudogene TRBV3-2) and TRBJ2-1, with D possibly TRBD2 on 7 matching bases. Trimming shortened V by 4 bases and J by 3 bases, and 16 bases separated the two germline ends. The CDR3 sequence is 16 residues long. CDR1 is LGHDT, CDR2 YNNKEL, per germline (reference sequence). In DNA, the CDR3 is TGTGCCAGCAGCCCCCGGGGGGCGGGGGACTACAATGAGCAGTTCTTC. It yields the protein CASSPRGAGDYNEQFF.

The chain couples TRBV3-1 (or the pseudogene TRBV3-2) to TRBJ2-2; 7 bases match TRBD2. J gave up 3 bases and V 1 base, and 5 bases lay outside the gene matches. Per germline, CDR1 LGHDT and CDR2 YNNKEL (reference sequence). This CDR3 is built from 16 residues. CDR3 sequence (DNA): TGTGCCAGCAGCCAAGCAGCGGGGCAGTACACCGGGGAGCTGTTTTTT. Its protein is CASSQAAGQYTGELFF.

This chain joins TRBV4-2 and TRBJ2-7; D unresolved. CDR3 size: 14 residues. V lost 1 base and J 2 bases, leaving 9 bases between the germline ends. Germline CDR1 LGHNA, CDR2 YNFKEQ. The CDR3 spells CASSQASLPYEQYF. CDR3 nucleotides: TGTGCCAGCAGCCAAGCGTCACTTCCCTACGAGCAGTACTTC.

The chain employs TRBV7-6 and TRBJ1-1; TRBD1 might be the D (6 bases). CDR1 is SGHVS, CDR2 FNYEAQ, per germline. This CDR3 is 19 amino acids long. Trimming pared 2 bases from V and 1 base from J, leaving 23 bases between. CDR3 sequence (DNA): TGTGCCAGCAGCTTAAAGAGTATGGGCACCGGGACAAGGAACACTGAAGCTTTCTTT. This translates into CASSLKSMGTGTRNTEAFF.

This clone was recorded a few times. This chain connects TRBV28 to TRBJ1-4; D gene uncertain. Germline V lookup: CDR1 MDHEN, CDR2 SYDVKM. V was trimmed by 7 bases and J by 8 bases, leaving 14 bases between them. This CDR3 has 13 residues. The CDR3 DNA follows: TGTGCCAGCAAAGTGAGGGTACGGGAAAAACTGTTTTTT. Amino acids: CASKVRVREKLFF.

The genes are TRBV2 and TRBJ1-1, with TRBD1 as a possible D gene (6 bases). Germline CDR1 SNHLY, CDR2 FYNNEI. Trimming took 2 bases from V and 2 from J, leaving 18 bases between them. The CDR3 is made up of 17 amino acids. CDR3 nucleotides: TGTGCCAGCAGTGAAAATGGCGTCAGGGGCCATAACACTGAAGCTTTCTTT. It specifies CASSENGVRGHNTEAFF.

V gene TRBV5-1 combines with J gene TRBJ2-3; 9 nucleotides line up with TRBD1. Germline CDR1 SGHRS, CDR2 YFSETQ. The CDR3 totals 14 residues. V trimming: 6 bases; J trimming: 7 bases; junction bases outside the gene matches: 9. CDR3 protein: CASKPGQGPYTQYF. DNA for the CDR3: TGCGCCAGCAAACCGGGACAGGGCCCATATACGCAGTATTTT.

The V and J genes are TRBV5-1 and TRBJ2-6, with D unclear. The CDR3 contains 14 residues. CDR1 is SGHRS, CDR2 YFSETQ, per germline. Trimming removed 9 bases from V and 4 bases from J, with 14 bases in between. CDR3 sequence (DNA): TGCGCCACCCGGGTAACCCCCGGGGCCAACGTCCTGACTTTC. Its translation: CATRVTPGANVLTF.

The chain has TRBV18 and TRBJ2-2; D remains unclear. This CDR3 is built from 16 residues. V dropped 2 bases and J dropped 1 base, with 11 bases sitting between them. CDR1 KGHSH and CDR2 LQKENI come from the germline V gene. The DNA for the CDR3 is TGTGCCAGCTCACCAACCCACCGGAGGAACACCGGGGAGCTGTTTTTT. Protein: CASSPTHRRNTGELFF.

This CDR3 is CASSVDSRSYNEQFF. In DNA form, the CDR3 reads TGTGCCAGCAGCGTAGATAGTCGCTCCTACAATGAGCAGTTCTTC. The V call is TRBV9, the J call TRBJ2-1, with D unclear. This CDR3 comprises 15 residues. Germline V gene lookup returns CDR1 SGDLS and CDR2 YYNGEE. V shed 0 bases and J shed 0 bases, with 7 bases lying between them.

This clone was recorded only once. CDR3 sequence: CASSQRGASQETQYF. The CDR3 DNA sequence: TGTGCCAGCTCACAGCGGGGGGCTTCCCAAGAGACCCAGTACTTC. The chain joins TRBV18 to TRBJ2-5, with TRBD2 matching 9 bases. V lost 4 bases to trimming and J lost 1 base; unmatched junction nucleotides: 4. The germline V gene encodes CDR1 KGHSH and CDR2 LQKENI. This CDR3 is 15 amino acids long.

The CDR3 protein is CASRSTSTDTQYF. The CDR3 nucleotides read TGTGCCAGCAGGTCCACTAGCACAGATACGCAGTATTTT. The chain combines TRBV5-4 with TRBJ2-3; D gene uncertain. V shed 5 bases and J shed 0 bases, with 7 bases lying between them. CDR1 is SGHNT, CDR2 YYREEE, per germline (reference sequence). CDR3 length equals 13 residues.

The chain combines TRBV19 with TRBJ2-3, with 15 bases lining up with TRBD2. Germline-derived CDR1 and CDR2 are LNHDA and SQIVND (reference sequence). V gave up 8 bases and J gave up 6 bases; unmatched junction bases: 6. The CDR3 spans 15 residues. CDR3 amino acids: CASSRTSGRADTQYF. Written as DNA, the CDR3 is TGTGCCAGTTCACGGACTAGCGGGAGGGCGGATACGCAGTATTTT.

The chain combines TRBV15 with TRBJ1-3; D is perhaps TRBD1 (6 bases). Germline CDR1 LNHNV, CDR2 YYDKDF (reference sequence). The V end lost 3 bases, the J end lost 0 bases, and 9 bases lay between the germline ends. The CDR3 sequence is 15 residues long. CDR3 sequence: CATSRDSHSGNTIYF. CDR3 in DNA: TGTGCCACCAGCAGGGACAGCCACTCTGGAAACACCATATATTTT.

The table lists this clone with a count of one. V is TRBV5-1 and J is TRBJ2-7; 7 nucleotides align to TRBD1. Unmatched junction bases numbered 5, after V lost 4 bases and J lost 1 base. The CDR3 is made up of 14 amino acids. CDR1 and CDR2 from the germline V gene are SGHRS and YFSETQ. The CDR3 DNA follows: TGCGCCAGCAGCAACCGGGACAGATCCTACGAGCAGTACTTC. Its translation is CASSNRDRSYEQYF. Combining the CDR3 with reference TRBV5-1 and TRBJ2-7 gives the whole variable domain KAGVTQTPRYLIKTRGQQVTLSCSPISGHRSVSWYQQTPGQGLQFLFEYFSETQRNKGNFPGRFSGRQFSNSRSEMNVSTLELGDSALYLCASSNRDRSYEQYFGPGTRLTVT.

This clone came up once. The genes are TRBV5-4 and TRBJ1-6, with D possibly matching TRBD1 (5 bases). The germline V and J ends were trimmed by 4 bases and 9 bases, with 20 bases remaining between them. Looked up from germline, CDR1 is SGHNT and CDR2 is YYREEE (reference sequence). The CDR3 totals 16 residues. CDR3 nucleotides: TGTGCCAGCAGCGGGGGGTTTCAGGGAGTCGGTTCACCCCTCCACTTT. It is translated as CASSGGFQGVGSPLHF.

This clone was counted a few times. The rearrangement uses TRBV2 and TRBJ2-5, with 13 bases that match TRBD2. The germline gives CDR1 SNHLY, CDR2 FYNNEI. The V and J ends lost 5 bases and 4 bases, in that order; junction bases with no gene match: 4. CDR3 length equals 15 residues. The CDR3 nucleotides are TGTGCCAGCAGTCCGCGACTAGCGGGGGGAGAGACCCAGTACTTC. Translation: CASSPRLAGGETQYF.

This rearrangement joins TRBV7-8 to TRBJ1-1; D not certain. Germline V gene lookup returns CDR1 SGHVS and CDR2 FQNEAQ. The CDR3 covers 11 residues. Deletions cut 5 bases from V and 11 bases from J, with 12 bases between. In DNA, the CDR3 is TGTGCCAGCAGCGTGACACGGTCGGCTTTCTTT. Residues: CASSVTRSAFF.